This TCR beta chain was obtained from a study of blood T cell repertoires in COVID-19. Study-wide background: Specimens from acute and convalescent COVID-19 originated in the United States, Italy and Spain. T cells, B-cell-depleted T cells, or PBMCs provided the cDNA or gDNA that served as material.

Original data processing: It was from reference gene primer amplification that nucleated cell counts were estimated. The repertoire was sequenced with immunoSEQ multiplex PCR; TCRdb's copy has only in-frame clones and lacks some. For V, J and clone size, that table is used; D and trimming come from the DNA. Among approximately 300,000 clones, 75% to 90% were seen once, and the ten largest hold about 2.5%. The CDR3 sequence is 16 residues long. Looked up from germline, CDR1 is SGHDN and CDR2 is FVKESK. V was trimmed by 3 bases and J by 1 base, leaving 15 bases between them. The TCR comes from a man between 18 and 35 years old with active or convalescent COVID-19. This chain uses TRBV14 with TRBJ1-1; possibly TRBD1 for D (6 bases). Input material: peripheral blood. CDR3 coding DNA: TGTGCCAGCAGCCACCGCGGGGGGGGCACGAACACTGAAGCTTTCTTT. Residues: CASSHRGGGTNTEAFF.